The text below deals with one TCR beta chain. Survey-level TCR beta sequencing used the immunoSEQ assay. Sequencing was performed with immunoSEQ multiplex PCR; in TCRdb, only in-frame clones are kept and a portion is missing. This table holds about 68,000 clones, 80% to 95% found once. The CDR3 is 17 amino acids. With 4 bases removed from V and 2 bases from J, the gap between germline ends came to 15 bases. Germline assignment: CDR1 PRHDT and CDR2 FYEKMQ (reference sequence). The V gene is TRBV13, the J gene TRBJ1-6; tentative D call: TRBD1 (6 bases). The material sequenced was PBMCs. This clonotype originated in a middle-aged man with rheumatoid arthritis. The CDR3 reads CASSSRRGAPYNSPLHF. Here the CDR3 DNA reads TGTGCCAGCAGCTCCAGGCGGGGGGCGCCCTATAATTCACCCCTCCACTTT.